This TCR beta chain was sequenced for a study of blood T cell repertoires in COVID-19. Background on the study: Sites in the United States, Italy and Spain provided acute and convalescent COVID-19 samples. T cells, B-cell-depleted T cells, or PBMCs supplied cDNA or gDNA.

Source study methods: For nucleated cells, counts were estimated from reference gene primer amplification. TCRdb's copy holds only in-frame clones and misses some; the assay was immunoSEQ multiplex PCR. From that table come the V and J calls and clone size; the DNA was used to work out D and trimming. The sample yields about 150,000 clones, roughly 71% seen once. This CDR3 comprises 15 residues. Per the germline V gene, CDR1 is SGHVS and CDR2 is FNYEAQ. V shed 1 base and J 9 bases; nucleotides not matched to a gene: 4. Sequencing was carried out using peripheral blood. This sequence originates from a woman older than 75 with acute or convalescent COVID-19. J is TRBJ1-6 and V is TRBV7-6; TRBD1 aligns across 9 bases. This chain's CDR3 is CASSLGTGGPSPLHF. The CDR3 DNA is TGTGCCAGCAGCTTAGGAACAGGGGGCCCTTCACCCCTCCACTTT. The full variable domain, its missing parts supplied by reference TRBV7-6 and TRBJ1-6, is GAGVSQSPRYKVTKRGQDVALRCDPISGHVSLYWYRQALGQGPEFLTYFNYEAQQDKSGLPNDRFSAERPEGSISTLTIQRTEQRDSAMYRCASSLGTGGPSPLHFGNGTRLTVT.